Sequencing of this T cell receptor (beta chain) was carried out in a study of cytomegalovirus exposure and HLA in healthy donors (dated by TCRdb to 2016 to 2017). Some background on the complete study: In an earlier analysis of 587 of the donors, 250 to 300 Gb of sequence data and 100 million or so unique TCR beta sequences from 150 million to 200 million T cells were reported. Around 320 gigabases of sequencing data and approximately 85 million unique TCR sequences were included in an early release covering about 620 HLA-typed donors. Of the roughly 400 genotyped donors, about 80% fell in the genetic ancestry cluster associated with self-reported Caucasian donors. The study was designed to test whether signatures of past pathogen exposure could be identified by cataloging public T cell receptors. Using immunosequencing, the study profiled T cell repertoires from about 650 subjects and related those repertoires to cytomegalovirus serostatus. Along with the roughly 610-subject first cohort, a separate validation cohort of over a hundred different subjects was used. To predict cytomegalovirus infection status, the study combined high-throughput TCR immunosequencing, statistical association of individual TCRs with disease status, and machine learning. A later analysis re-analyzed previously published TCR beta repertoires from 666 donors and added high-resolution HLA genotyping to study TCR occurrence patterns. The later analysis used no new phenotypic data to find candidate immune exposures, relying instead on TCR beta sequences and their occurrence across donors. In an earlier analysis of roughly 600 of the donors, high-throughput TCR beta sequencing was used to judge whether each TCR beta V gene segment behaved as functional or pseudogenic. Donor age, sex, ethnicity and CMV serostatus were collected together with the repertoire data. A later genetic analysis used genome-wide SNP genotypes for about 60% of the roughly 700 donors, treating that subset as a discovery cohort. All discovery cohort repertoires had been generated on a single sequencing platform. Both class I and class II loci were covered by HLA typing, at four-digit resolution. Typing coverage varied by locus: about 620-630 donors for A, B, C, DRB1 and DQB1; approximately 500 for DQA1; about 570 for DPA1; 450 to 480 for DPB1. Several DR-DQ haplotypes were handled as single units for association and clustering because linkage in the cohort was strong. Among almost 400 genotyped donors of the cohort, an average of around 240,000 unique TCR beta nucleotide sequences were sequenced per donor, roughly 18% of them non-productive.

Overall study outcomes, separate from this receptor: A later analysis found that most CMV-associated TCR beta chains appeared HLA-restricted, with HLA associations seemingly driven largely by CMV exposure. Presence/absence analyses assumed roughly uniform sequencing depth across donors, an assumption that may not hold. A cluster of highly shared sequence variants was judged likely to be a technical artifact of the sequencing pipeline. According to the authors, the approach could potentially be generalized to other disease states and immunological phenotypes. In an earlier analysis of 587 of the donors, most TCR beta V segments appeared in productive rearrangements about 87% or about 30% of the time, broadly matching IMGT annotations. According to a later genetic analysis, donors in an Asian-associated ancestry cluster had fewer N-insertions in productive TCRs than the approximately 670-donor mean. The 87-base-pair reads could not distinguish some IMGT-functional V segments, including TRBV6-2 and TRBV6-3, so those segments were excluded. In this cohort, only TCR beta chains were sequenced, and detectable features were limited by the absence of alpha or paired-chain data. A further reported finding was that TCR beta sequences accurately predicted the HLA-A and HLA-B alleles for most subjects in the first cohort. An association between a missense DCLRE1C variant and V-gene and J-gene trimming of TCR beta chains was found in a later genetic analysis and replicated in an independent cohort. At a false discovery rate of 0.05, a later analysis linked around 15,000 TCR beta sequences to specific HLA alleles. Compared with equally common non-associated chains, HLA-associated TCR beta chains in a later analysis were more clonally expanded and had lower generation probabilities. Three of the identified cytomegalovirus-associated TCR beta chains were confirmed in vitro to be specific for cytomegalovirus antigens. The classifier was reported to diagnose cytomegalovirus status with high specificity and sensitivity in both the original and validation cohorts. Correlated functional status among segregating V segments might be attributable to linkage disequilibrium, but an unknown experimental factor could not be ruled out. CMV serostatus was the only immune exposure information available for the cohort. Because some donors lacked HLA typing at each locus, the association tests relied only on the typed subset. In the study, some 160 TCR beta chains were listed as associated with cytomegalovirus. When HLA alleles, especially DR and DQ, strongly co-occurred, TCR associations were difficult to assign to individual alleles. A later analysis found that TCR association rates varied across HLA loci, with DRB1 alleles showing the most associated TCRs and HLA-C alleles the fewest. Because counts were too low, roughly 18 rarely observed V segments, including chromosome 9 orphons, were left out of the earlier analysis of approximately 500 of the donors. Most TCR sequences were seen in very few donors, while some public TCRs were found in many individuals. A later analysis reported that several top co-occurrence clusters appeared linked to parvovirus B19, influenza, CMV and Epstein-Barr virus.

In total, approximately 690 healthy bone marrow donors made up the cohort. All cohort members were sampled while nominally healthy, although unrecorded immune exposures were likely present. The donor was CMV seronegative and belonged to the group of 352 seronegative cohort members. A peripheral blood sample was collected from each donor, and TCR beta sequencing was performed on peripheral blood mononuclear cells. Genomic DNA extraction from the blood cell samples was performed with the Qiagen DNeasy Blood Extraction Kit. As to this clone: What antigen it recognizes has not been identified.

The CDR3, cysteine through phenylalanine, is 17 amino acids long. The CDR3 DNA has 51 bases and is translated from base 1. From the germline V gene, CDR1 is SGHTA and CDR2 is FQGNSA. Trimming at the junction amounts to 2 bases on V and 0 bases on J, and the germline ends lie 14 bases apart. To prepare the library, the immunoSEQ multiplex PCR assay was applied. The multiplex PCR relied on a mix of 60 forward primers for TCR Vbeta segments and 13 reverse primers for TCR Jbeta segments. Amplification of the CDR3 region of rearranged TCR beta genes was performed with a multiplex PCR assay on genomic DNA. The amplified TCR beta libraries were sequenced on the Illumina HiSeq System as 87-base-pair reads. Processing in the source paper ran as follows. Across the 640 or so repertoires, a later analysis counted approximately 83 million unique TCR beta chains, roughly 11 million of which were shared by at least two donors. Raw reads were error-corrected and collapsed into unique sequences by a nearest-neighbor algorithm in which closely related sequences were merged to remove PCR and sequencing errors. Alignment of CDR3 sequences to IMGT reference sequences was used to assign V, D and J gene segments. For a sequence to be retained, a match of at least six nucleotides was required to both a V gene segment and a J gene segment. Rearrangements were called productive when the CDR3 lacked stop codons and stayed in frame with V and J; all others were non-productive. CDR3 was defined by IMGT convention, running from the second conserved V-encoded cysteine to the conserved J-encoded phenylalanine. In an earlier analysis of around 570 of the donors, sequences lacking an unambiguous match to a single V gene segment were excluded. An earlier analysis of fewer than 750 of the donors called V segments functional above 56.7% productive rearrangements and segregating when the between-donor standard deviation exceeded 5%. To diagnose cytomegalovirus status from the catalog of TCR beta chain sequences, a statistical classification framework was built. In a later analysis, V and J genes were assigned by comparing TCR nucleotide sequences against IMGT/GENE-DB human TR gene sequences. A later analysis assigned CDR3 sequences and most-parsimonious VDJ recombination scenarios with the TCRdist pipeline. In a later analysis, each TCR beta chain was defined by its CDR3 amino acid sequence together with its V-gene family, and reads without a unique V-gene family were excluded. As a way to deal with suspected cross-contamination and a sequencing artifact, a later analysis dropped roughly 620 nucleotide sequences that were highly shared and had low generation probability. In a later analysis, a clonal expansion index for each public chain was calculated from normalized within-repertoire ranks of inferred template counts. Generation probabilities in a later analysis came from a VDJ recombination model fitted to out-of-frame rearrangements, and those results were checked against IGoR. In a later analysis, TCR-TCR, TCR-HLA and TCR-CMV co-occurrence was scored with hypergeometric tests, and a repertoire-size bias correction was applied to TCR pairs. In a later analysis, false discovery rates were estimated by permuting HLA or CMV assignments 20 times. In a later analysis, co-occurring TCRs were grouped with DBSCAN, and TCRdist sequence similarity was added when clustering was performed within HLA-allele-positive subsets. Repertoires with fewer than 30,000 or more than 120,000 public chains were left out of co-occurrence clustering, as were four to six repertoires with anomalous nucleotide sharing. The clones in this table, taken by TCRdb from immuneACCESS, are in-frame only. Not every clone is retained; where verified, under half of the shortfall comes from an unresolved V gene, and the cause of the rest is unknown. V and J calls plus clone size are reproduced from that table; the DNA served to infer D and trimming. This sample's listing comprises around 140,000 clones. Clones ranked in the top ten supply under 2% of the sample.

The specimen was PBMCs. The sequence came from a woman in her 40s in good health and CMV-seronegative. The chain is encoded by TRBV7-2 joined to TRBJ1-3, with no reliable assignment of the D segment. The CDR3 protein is CASSLFERVSSGNTIYF. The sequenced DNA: TGTGCCAGCAGCTTATTCGAGAGAGTGAGCTCTGGAAACACCATATATTTT.